This T cell receptor beta chain was recovered during a study of T cell responses to AZD1222 COVID-19 vaccine. Unmatched junction bases numbered 5, after V lost 5 bases and J lost 0 bases. This CDR3 region has 16 residues. The germline V gene encodes CDR1 SGHTA and CDR2 FQGNSA. As concerns this clone: Its antigen remains unknown.

Study observations and caveats: Spike-specific TCR breadth and depth both grew after two AZD1222 doses. In all cases, repertoires were sampled only after the peak T cell response. Donors in the cohort were predominantly white British and more often female, and clonal diversity was possibly underestimated. Just a handful of AZD1222 recipients tested seropositive at baseline.

Repertoires were generated with immunoSEQ multiplex PCR, while TCRdb's copy carries only in-frame clones and drops some. Among 90,000 to 150,000 clones listed, roughly 90% were seen once. The sequenced sample was peripheral blood, obtained 28 days after the second AZD1222 dose. V gene TRBV7-2 combines with J gene TRBJ2-7; the match to TRBD2 covers 12 bases. The sequence derives from an adult who received the AZD1222 COVID-19 vaccine. CDR3 nucleotide sequence: TGTGCCAGCAGCCTCGGACTAGCGGGGAGCTCCTACGAGCAGTACTTC. It is translated as CASSLGLAGSSYEQYF.